This TCR beta chain was observed in a study of blood T cell repertoires in COVID-19. The wider study: T cells, B-cell-depleted T cells, or PBMCs supplied cDNA or gDNA.

This table comes from immunoSEQ multiplex PCR, and its TCRdb copy is limited to in-frame clones, with some not included. The data contain some 460,000 clones, about 90% of them singletons. V gave up 4 bases and J gave up 15 bases; unmatched junction bases: 15. The length of the CDR3 is 14 residues. Germline V gene lookup returns CDR1 SGHTS and CDR2 YDEGEE. Sequences were obtained from PBMCs or T cells enriched from blood (not recorded which). The chain couples TRBV5-8 to TRBJ2-1; 8 positions agree with TRBD1. This TCR was recovered from a woman aged 18-29 years who had recovered from COVID-19. CDR3 in DNA: TGTGCCAGCAGCCCCCTCAGGGGGCCCTATAAGCGGTTCTTC. Protein: CASSPLRGPYKRFF.